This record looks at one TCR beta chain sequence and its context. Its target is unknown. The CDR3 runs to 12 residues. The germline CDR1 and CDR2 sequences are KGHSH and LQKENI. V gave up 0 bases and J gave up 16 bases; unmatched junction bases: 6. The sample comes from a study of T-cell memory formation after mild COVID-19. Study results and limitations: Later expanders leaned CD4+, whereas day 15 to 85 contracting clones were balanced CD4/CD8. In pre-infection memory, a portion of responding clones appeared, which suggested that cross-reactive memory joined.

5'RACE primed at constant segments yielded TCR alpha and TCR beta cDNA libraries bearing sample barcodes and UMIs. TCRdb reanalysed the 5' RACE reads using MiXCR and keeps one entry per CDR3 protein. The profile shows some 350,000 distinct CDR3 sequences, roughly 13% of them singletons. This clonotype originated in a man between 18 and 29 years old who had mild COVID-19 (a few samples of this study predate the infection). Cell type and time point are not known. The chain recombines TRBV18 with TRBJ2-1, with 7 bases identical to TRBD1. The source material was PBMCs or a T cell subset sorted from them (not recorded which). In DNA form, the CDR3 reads TGTGCCAGCTCACCACCAACAGGGGATATCTTCTTC. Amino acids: CASSPPTGDIFF. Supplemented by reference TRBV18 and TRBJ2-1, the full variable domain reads NAGVMQNPRHLVRRRGQEARLRCSPMKGHSHVYWYRQLPEEGLKFMVYLQKENIIDESGMPKERFSAEFPKEGPSILRIQQVVRGDSAAYFCASSPPTGDIFFGPGTRLTVL.